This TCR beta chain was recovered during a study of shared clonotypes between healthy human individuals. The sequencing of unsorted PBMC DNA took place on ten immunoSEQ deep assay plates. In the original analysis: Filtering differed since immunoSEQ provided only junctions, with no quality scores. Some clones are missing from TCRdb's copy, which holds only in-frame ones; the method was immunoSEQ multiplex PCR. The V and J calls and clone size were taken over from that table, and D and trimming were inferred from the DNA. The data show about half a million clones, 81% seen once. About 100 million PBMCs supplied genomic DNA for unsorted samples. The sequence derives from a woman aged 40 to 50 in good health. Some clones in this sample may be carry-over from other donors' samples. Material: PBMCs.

CDR3 nucleotides: TGTGCCAGTAGTATCAGGGATAACACTGAAGCTTTCTTT. Protein: CASSIRDNTEAFF. The rearrangement uses TRBV19 and TRBJ1-1; a weak D match, TRBD1 (5 bases). Trimming left V 3 bases short and J 2 bases short, with 7 bases between. Per germline, CDR1 LNHDA and CDR2 SQIVND (reference sequence). The CDR3 contains 13 residues.